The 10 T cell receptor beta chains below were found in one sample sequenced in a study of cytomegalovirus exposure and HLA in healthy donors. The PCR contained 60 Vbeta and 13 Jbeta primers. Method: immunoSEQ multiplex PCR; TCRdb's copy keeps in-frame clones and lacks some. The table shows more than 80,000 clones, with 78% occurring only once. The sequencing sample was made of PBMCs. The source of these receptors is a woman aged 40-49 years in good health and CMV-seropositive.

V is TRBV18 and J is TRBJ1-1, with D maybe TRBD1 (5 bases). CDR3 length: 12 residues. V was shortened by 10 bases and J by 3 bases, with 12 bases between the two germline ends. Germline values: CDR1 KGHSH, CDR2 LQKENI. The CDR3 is CATTWGDTEAFF. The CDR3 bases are TGTGCCACCACATGGGGGGACACTGAAGCTTTCTTT.

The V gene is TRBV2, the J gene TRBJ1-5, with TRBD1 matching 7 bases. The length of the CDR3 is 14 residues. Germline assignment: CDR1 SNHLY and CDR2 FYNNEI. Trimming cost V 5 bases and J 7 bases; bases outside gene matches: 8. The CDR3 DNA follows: TGTGCCAGCAGTCCTCGACAGGGTGGCCAGCCCCAGCATTTT. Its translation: CASSPRQGGQPQHF.

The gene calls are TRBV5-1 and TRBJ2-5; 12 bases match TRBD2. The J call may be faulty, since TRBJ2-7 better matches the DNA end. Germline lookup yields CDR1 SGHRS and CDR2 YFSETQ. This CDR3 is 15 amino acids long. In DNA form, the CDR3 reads TGCGCCAGCAGCTTGGCTCCTAGCGGGAGGGACGAGCAGTACTTC. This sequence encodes CASSLAPSGRDEQYF.

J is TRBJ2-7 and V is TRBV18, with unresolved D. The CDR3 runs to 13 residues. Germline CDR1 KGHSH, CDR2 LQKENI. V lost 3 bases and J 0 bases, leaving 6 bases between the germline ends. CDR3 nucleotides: TGTGCCAGCTCACCCACCAGCTCCTACGAGCAGTACTTC. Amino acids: CASSPTSSYEQYF.

This CDR3 is CASSIKNPRTEAFF. The CDR3 coding sequence is TGTGCCAGTAGTATTAAAAACCCGAGGACTGAAGCTTTCTTT. The chain employs TRBV19 and TRBJ1-1, with D hard to call. Germline V gene data show CDR1 as LNHDA and CDR2 as SQIVND (reference sequence). V gave up 3 bases and J gave up 5 bases, with 13 bases separating them. The CDR3 is 14 residues long. Drawing the rest from reference TRBV19 and TRBJ1-1, the complete variable domain is DGGITQSPKYLFRKEGQNVTLSCEQNLNHDAMYWYRQDPGQGLRLIYYSQIVNDFQKGDIAEGYSVSREKKESFPLTVTSAQKNPTAFYLCASSIKNPRTEAFFGQGTRLTVV.

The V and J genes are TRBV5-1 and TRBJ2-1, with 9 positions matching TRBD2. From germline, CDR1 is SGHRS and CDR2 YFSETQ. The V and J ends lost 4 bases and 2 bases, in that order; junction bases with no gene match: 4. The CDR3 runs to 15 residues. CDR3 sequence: CASSVSGSAYNEQFF. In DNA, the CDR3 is TGCGCCAGCAGCGTTAGCGGGAGTGCCTACAATGAGCAGTTCTTC.

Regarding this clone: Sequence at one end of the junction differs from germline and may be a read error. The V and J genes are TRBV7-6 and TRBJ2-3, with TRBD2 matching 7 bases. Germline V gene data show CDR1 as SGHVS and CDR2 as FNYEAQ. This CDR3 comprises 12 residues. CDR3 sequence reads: CASSSNPGTTDF. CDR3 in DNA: TGTGCCAGCAGCTCAAACCCCGGGACTACCGATTTT.

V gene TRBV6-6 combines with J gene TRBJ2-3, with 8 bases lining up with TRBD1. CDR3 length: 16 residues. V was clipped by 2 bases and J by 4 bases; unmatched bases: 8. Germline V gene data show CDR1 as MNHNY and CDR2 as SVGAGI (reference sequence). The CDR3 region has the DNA TGTGCCAGCAGTTACGGGCAGGGGGCAGGGTCAGATACGCAGTATTTT. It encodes CASSYGQGAGSDTQYF.

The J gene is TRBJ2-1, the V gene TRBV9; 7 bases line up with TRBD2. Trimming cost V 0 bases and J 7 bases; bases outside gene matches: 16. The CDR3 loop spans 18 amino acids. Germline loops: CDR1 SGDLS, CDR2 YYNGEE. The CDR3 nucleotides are TGTGCCAGCAGCGTAGCTACGGCTAGCGGTCCCCTAGTAAATGAGCAGTTCTTC. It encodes CASSVATASGPLVNEQFF.

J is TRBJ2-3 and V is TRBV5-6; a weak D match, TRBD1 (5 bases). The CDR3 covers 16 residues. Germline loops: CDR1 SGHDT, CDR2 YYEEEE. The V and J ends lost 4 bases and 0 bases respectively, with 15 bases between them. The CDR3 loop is CASSTIGHASTDTQYF. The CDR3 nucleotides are TGTGCCAGCAGCACGATTGGACACGCTAGCACAGATACGCAGTATTTT.